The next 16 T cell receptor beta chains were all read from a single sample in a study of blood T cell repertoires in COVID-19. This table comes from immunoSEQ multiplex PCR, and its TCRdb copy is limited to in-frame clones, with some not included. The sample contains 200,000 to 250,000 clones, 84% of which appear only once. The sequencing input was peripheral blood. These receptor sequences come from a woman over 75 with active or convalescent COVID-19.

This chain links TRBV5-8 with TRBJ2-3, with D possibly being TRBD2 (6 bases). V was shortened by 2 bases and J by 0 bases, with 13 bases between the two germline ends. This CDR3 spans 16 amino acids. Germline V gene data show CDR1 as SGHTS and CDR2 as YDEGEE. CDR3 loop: CASSFGSGESTDTQYF. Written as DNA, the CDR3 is TGTGCCAGCAGCTTCGGGTCGGGGGAGAGCACAGATACGCAGTATTTT.

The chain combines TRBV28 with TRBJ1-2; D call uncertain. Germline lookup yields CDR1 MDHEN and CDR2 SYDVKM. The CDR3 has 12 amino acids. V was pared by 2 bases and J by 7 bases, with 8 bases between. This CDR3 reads CASSLPGVGYTF. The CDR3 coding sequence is TGTGCCAGCAGTTTACCGGGTGTTGGCTACACCTTC.

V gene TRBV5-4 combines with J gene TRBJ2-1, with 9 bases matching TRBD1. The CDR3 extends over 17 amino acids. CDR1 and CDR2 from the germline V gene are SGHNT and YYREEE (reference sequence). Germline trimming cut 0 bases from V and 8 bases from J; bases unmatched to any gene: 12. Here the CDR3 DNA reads TGTGCCAGCAGCTTGGGGATGGGGACAGGGAAAATGTATGAGCAGTTCTTC. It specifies CASSLGMGTGKMYEQFF.

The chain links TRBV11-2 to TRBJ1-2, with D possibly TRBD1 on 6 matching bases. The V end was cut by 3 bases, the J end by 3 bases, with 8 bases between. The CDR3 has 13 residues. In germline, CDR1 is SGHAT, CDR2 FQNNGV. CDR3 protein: CASSFGTYYGYTF. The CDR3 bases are TGTGCCAGCAGCTTTGGGACATACTATGGCTACACCTTC.

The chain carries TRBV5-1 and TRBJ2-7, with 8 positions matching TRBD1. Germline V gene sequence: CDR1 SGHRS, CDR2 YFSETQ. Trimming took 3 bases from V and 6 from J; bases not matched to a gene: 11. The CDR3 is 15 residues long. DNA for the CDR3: TGCGCCAGCAGCTCGGGACAGGTTAAAATCGGCGAGCAGTACTTC. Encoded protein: CASSSGQVKIGEQYF.

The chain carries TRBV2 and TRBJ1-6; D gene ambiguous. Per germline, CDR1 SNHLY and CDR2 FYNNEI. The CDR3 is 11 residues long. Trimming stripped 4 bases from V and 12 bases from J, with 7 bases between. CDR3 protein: CASSGGQPLHF. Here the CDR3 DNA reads TGTGCCAGCAGTGGAGGTCAACCCCTCCACTTT.

The CDR3 loop reads CASSAGLAGRNEQFF. CDR3 nucleotide sequence: TGTGCCAGCAGCGCTGGACTAGCGGGGAGGAATGAGCAGTTCTTC. The V call is TRBV2, the J call TRBJ2-1, with 12 positions matching TRBD2. V trimming: 6 bases; J trimming: 7 bases; junction bases outside the gene matches: 7. Germline lookup yields CDR1 SNHLY and CDR2 FYNNEI. CDR3 length: 15 residues.

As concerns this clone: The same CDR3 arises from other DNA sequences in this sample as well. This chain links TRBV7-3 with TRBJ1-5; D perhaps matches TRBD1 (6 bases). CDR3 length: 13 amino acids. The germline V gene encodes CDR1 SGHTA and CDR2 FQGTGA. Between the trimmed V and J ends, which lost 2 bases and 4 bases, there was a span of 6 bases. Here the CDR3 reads CASSLDRNQPQHF. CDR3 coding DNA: TGTGCCAGCAGCTTAGACAGGAATCAGCCCCAGCATTTT.

The DNA of the CDR3 is TGTGCCAGCAGCCCCGGGGGGTATGGCTACACCTTC. Encoded protein: CASSPGGYGYTF. V and J are TRBV11-1 and TRBJ1-2; possible D gene TRBD1, 5 bases. Germline V gene sequence: CDR1 SGHAT, CDR2 FQDESV (reference sequence). The CDR3 sequence is 12 residues long. V was trimmed by 5 bases and J by 5 bases, leaving 9 bases between them.

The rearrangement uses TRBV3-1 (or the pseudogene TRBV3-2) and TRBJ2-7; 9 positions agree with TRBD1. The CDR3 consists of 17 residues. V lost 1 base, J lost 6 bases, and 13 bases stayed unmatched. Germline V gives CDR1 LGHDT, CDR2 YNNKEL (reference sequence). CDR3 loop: CASSQGSLQGARGEQYF. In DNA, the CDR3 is TGTGCCAGCAGCCAAGGATCCCTACAGGGGGCGCGAGGCGAGCAGTACTTC.

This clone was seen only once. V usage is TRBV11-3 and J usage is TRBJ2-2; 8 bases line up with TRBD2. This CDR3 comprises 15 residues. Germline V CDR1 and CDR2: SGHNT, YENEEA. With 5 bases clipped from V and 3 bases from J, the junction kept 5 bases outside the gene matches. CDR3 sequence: CASSRLARDTGELFF. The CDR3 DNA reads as TGTGCCAGCAGCCGACTAGCGCGGGACACCGGGGAGCTGTTTTTT.

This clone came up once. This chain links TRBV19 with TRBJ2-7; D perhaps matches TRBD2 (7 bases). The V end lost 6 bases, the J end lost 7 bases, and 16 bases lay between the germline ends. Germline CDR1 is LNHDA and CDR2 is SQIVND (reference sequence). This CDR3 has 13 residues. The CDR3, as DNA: TGTGCCAGTAGCCAGCCGCGGGGGCAGGAGCAGTACTTC. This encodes CASSQPRGQEQYF.

The CDR3 DNA follows: TGTGCCAGCAGTTTTGTTAGCTATGGCTACACCTTC. Its translation: CASSFVSYGYTF. The rearrangement uses TRBV12-3 or TRBV12-4 and TRBJ1-2; D call uncertain. V was pared by 3 bases and J by 4 bases, with 6 bases between. The length of the CDR3 is 12 residues.

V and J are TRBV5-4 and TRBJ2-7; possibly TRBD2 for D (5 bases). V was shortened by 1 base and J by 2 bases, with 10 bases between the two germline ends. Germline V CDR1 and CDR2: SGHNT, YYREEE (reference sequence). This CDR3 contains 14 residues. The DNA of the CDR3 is TGTGCCAGCAGCTTGTTCGGGGTAACCTACGAGCAGTACTTC. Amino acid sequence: CASSLFGVTYEQYF.

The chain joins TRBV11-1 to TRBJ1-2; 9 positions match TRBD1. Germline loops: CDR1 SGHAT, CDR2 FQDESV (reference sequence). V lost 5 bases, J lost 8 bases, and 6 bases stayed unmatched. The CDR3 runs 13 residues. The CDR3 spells CASSKPGQGGYTF. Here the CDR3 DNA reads TGTGCCAGCAGCAAACCGGGACAGGGAGGCTACACCTTC. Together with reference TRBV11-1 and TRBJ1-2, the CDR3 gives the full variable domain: EAEVAQSPRYKITEKSQAVAFWCDPISGHATLYWYRQILGQGPELLVQFQDESVVDDSQLPKDRFSAERLKGVDSTLKIQPAELGDSAMYLCASSKPGQGGYTFGSGTRLTVV.

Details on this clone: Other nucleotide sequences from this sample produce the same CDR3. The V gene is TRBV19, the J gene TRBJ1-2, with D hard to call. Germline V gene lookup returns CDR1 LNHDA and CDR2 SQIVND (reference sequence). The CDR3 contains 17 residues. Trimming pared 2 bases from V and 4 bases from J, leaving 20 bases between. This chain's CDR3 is CASSITRGGFFTYGYTF. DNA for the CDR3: TGTGCCAGTAGTATAACAAGAGGAGGGTTTTTCACCTATGGCTACACCTTC.